These 24 T cell receptor beta chains were sequenced from one sample in a study of blood T cell repertoires in COVID-19. Assay used: immunoSEQ multiplex PCR; TCRdb lists only in-frame clones, some missing. The sample shows more than 400,000 clones, roughly 88% of them seen only once. What was sequenced was PBMCs or T cells enriched from blood (not recorded which). All receptors come from a man between 18 and 35 years old who had recovered from COVID-19.

The rearrangement joins TRBV6-1 to TRBJ2-7; 7 bases fit TRBD2. The CDR3 sequence is 15 residues long. The V segment lost 2 bases and the J segment 6 bases; nucleotides outside the gene matches: 10. The germline V gene has CDR1 MNHNS and CDR2 SASEGT. The CDR3 here is CASSEKFGGSGEQYF. The CDR3 DNA follows: TGTGCCAGCAGTGAAAAGTTCGGGGGGAGCGGCGAGCAGTACTTC.

The V and J genes are TRBV7-8 and TRBJ1-3; unclear D gene. CDR1 is SGHVS and CDR2 is FQNEAQ in the germline V gene. Trimming removed 3 bases at V and 0 bases at J, with 15 bases between. CDR3 size: 17 residues. This chain's CDR3 is CASSFVLRSSSGNTIYF. CDR3 DNA sequence: TGTGCCAGCAGCTTCGTATTGCGTTCCTCCTCTGGAAACACCATATATTTT.

CDR3 sequence: CASSQVSVGELFF. The CDR3 DNA sequence: TGCGCCAGCAGCCAAGTTTCGGTCGGGGAGCTGTTTTTT. The chain uses TRBV4-1 and TRBJ2-2; D gene ambiguous. There are 13 residues in the CDR3. V shed 1 base and J shed 7 bases, with 7 bases lying between them. In germline, CDR1 is MGHRA, CDR2 YSYEKL.

The genes are TRBV5-1 and TRBJ2-5, with TRBD2 identical over 13 bases. The CDR3 is made up of 15 amino acids. Germline V lookup: CDR1 SGHRS, CDR2 YFSETQ. J lost 5 bases, V lost 4 bases, and 5 bases had no gene match. The CDR3 DNA sequence: TGCGCCAGCAGCCTCACTAGCGGGAGGGCCGAGACCCAGTACTTC. It is translated as CASSLTSGRAETQYF.

The chain combines TRBV6-5 with TRBJ2-1, with 9 positions matching TRBD2. CDR3 size: 14 residues. CDR1 is MNHEY, CDR2 SVGAGI, per germline. V shed 7 bases, J shed 6 bases, and the junction held 7 bases outside the gene matches. In DNA, the CDR3 is TGTGCCAGCACCCCGGGACTAGCTCCCAATGAGCAGTTCTTC. This codes for CASTPGLAPNEQFF.

This chain's CDR3 is CASSLAQGGKSPLHF. The CDR3 DNA sequence: TGCGCCAGCAGCTTGGCCCAGGGAGGGAAATCACCCCTCCACTTT. The chain uses TRBV5-1 and TRBJ1-6; perhaps TRBD1 as D (5 bases). This CDR3 is built from 15 residues. Trimming took 0 bases from V and 10 from J, leaving 14 bases between them. Germline V CDR1 and CDR2: SGHRS, YFSETQ.

The chain carries TRBV7-9 and TRBJ2-2, with D possibly TRBD2 on 6 matching bases. V dropped 8 bases and J dropped 3 bases, with 22 bases sitting between them. Germline CDR1 and CDR2: SEHNR and FQNEAQ (reference sequence). The CDR3 runs 17 residues. The CDR3: CASARNGTFVYTGELFF. Here the CDR3 DNA reads TGTGCCAGCGCTAGAAACGGGACTTTCGTTTACACCGGGGAGCTGTTTTTT.

This chain joins TRBV2 and TRBJ1-2; the match to TRBD1 covers 7 bases. Germline assignment: CDR1 SNHLY and CDR2 FYNNEI. V gave up 7 bases and J gave up 4 bases; unmatched junction bases: 6. This CDR3 has 13 amino acids. The CDR3: CASNDREAYGYTF. The CDR3 DNA follows: TGTGCCAGCAATGACAGGGAAGCCTATGGCTACACCTTC. The whole variable domain, remainder taken from reference TRBV2 and TRBJ1-2, is EPEVTQTPSHQVTQMGQEVILRCVPISNHLYFYWYRQILGQKVEFLVSFYNNEISEKSEIFDDQFSVERPDGSNFTLKIRSTKLEDSAMYFCASNDREAYGYTFGSGTRLTVV.

For this clone: Other DNA sequences in the same sample also yield this CDR3. The chain uses TRBV28 and TRBJ1-2; D not certain. CDR1 MDHEN and CDR2 SYDVKM come from the germline V gene. V shed 3 bases and J shed 4 bases, with 3 bases lying between them. The CDR3 length is 11 residues. This CDR3 is CASSLSYGYTF. CDR3 DNA: TGTGCCAGCAGTTTGAGCTATGGCTACACCTTC.

The chain links TRBV9 to TRBJ2-5; 7 bases align to TRBD2. The germline V gene encodes CDR1 SGDLS and CDR2 YYNGEE. J gave up 3 bases and V 0 bases, and 5 bases lay outside the gene matches. The CDR3 runs 15 residues. The DNA for the CDR3 is TGTGCCAGCAGCGTAGGGCGGGAGTGGAAAGAGACCCAGTACTTC. This translates into CASSVGREWKETQYF. The full variable domain, with the rest looked up from reference TRBV9 and TRBJ2-5, is DSGVTQTPKHLITATGQRVTLRCSPRSGDLSVYWYQQSLDQGLQFLIQYYNGEERAKGNILERFSAQQFPDLHSELNLSSLELGDSALYFCASSVGREWKETQYFGPGTRLLVL.

This chain uses TRBV19 with TRBJ1-1; TRBD1 matches at 8 bases. The CDR3 contains 15 residues. Germline V gene sequence: CDR1 LNHDA, CDR2 SQIVND (reference sequence). V lost 5 bases, J lost 5 bases, and 10 bases stayed unmatched. The CDR3 DNA follows: TGTGCCAGTAGTGTTCAGGGGGCATTAGGAACTGAAGCTTTCTTT. Its protein is CASSVQGALGTEAFF.

The V and J genes are TRBV5-1 and TRBJ2-3; possibly TRBD2 for D (5 bases). The ends were cut back, 4 bases at V and 1 base at J, with 13 bases in the middle. From germline, CDR1 is SGHRS and CDR2 YFSETQ. The CDR3 covers 15 residues. Here the CDR3 reads CASSPSPIRTDTQYF. For the CDR3, the DNA is TGCGCCAGCAGCCCTAGCCCTATTCGCACAGATACGCAGTATTTT.

This chain uses TRBV10-3 with TRBJ1-1, with D possibly being TRBD1 (5 bases). V gave up 4 bases and J gave up 3 bases, with 12 bases separating them. The CDR3 is 14 amino acids. The V gene's germline CDR1 is ENHRY and CDR2 SYGVKD. The CDR3 loop reads CAISVAGIDTEAFF. CDR3 nucleotide sequence: TGTGCCATCAGTGTGGCAGGGATAGACACTGAAGCTTTCTTT.

The rearrangement uses TRBV6-5 and TRBJ1-3; D uncertain. The V end was cut by 5 bases, the J end by 4 bases, with 9 bases between. This CDR3 is built from 13 residues. The germline V gene has CDR1 MNHEY and CDR2 SVGAGI. CDR3 nucleotides: TGTGCCAGCAGTATCGGGGAAGGAAACACCATATATTTT. Protein sequence: CASSIGEGNTIYF.

The chain couples TRBV9 to TRBJ2-3; maybe TRBD2 (6 bases). From germline, CDR1 is SGDLS and CDR2 YYNGEE. The CDR3 runs to 15 residues. The V gene lost 3 bases and the J gene lost 3 bases, with 14 bases spanning the gap. The CDR3 nucleotides read TGTGCCAGCAGCGGGACCGGGACTTTAACAGATACGCAGTATTTT. Its translation: CASSGTGTLTDTQYF. Full variable domain (rest looked up from reference TRBV9 and TRBJ2-3): DSGVTQTPKHLITATGQRVTLRCSPRSGDLSVYWYQQSLDQGLQFLIQYYNGEERAKGNILERFSAQQFPDLHSELNLSSLELGDSALYFCASSGTGTLTDTQYFGPGTRLTVL.

This clone was seen only a few times. The CDR3 DNA reads as TGTGCCAGCAGCTCTCGTAATGAGCAGTTCTTC. Its translation is CASSSRNEQFF. The gene calls are TRBV5-8 and TRBJ2-1; D is ambiguous. CDR1 and CDR2 from the germline V gene are SGHTS and YDEGEE. Trimming cost V 3 bases and J 7 bases, with 5 bases left between them. The CDR3 is 11 amino acids.

The rearrangement joins TRBV14 to TRBJ2-7; D is possibly TRBD2 (5 bases). There are 16 residues in the CDR3. Trimming took off 1 base at V and 3 bases at J, with 16 bases between the two ends. Germline CDR1 reads SGHDN; CDR2 reads FVKESK. For the CDR3, the DNA is TGTGCCAGCAGCCAAGGCCTCCAGCGTGGACTCTACGAGCAGTACTTC. This translates into CASSQGLQRGLYEQYF.

The chain joins TRBV7-3 to TRBJ1-1, with unresolved D. CDR1 and CDR2 from the germline V gene are SGHTA and FQGTGA. This CDR3 contains 15 residues. Trimming pared 0 bases from V and 0 bases from J, leaving 8 bases between. The CDR3 region is CASSLTSGVNTEAFF. DNA of the CDR3: TGTGCCAGCAGCTTAACGTCCGGGGTGAACACTGAAGCTTTCTTT.

The V and J genes are TRBV7-2 and TRBJ1-6, with D possibly TRBD1 on 5 matching bases. The CDR3 length is 15 residues. Germline loops: CDR1 SGHTA, CDR2 FQGNSA. Trimming shortened V by 5 bases and J by 10 bases, and 18 bases separated the two germline ends. CDR3 sequence: CASSALQDLGSPLHF. The DNA for the CDR3 is TGTGCCAGCAGCGCACTACAGGATCTCGGGTCACCCCTCCACTTT.

CDR3 coding DNA: TGTGCCAGCCGAAAGCAGGACACTGAAGCTTTCTTT. Translating gives CASRKQDTEAFF. The chain links TRBV27 to TRBJ1-1; D is undetermined. Germline loops: CDR1 MNHEY, CDR2 SMNVEV (reference sequence). CDR3 length: 12 amino acids. Trimming pared 8 bases from V and 3 bases from J, leaving 10 bases between.

The J gene is TRBJ1-2, the V gene TRBV7-9, with D possibly being TRBD1 (5 bases). The CDR3 runs 16 residues. Deletions cut 1 base from V and 0 bases from J, with 12 bases between. From germline, CDR1 is SEHNR and CDR2 FQNEAQ (reference sequence). CDR3 residues: CASSLVQGIANYGYTF. CDR3 coding DNA: TGTGCCAGCAGCTTAGTGCAGGGTATTGCTAACTATGGCTACACCTTC.

This clone was seen a handful of times. This sequence joins TRBV18 and TRBJ2-4; 10 bases are a match to TRBD1. From germline, CDR1 is KGHSH and CDR2 LQKENI. V lost 4 bases to trimming and J lost 6 bases; unmatched junction nucleotides: 6. The CDR3 has 15 amino acids. This CDR3 reads CASSQPGQGLNIQYF. For the CDR3, the DNA is TGTGCCAGCTCACAACCGGGACAGGGGTTAAACATTCAGTACTTC.

The rearrangement joins TRBV5-1 to TRBJ1-2; D perhaps matches TRBD1 (6 bases). V was shortened by 4 bases and J by 7 bases, with 17 bases between the two germline ends. Germline CDR1 is SGHRS and CDR2 is YFSETQ. The CDR3 has 14 residues. Here the CDR3 DNA reads TGCGCCAGCAGCGAGTCCCGGGACATCTTTGGCTACACCTTC. Amino acids: CASSESRDIFGYTF.

The gene calls are TRBV27 and TRBJ2-1, with D unclear. This CDR3 comprises 13 residues. Trimming shortened V by 2 bases and J by 7 bases, and 9 bases separated the two germline ends. Germline CDR1 reads MNHEY; CDR2 reads SMNVEV (reference sequence). CDR3: CASSLTPSNEQFF. For the CDR3, the DNA is TGTGCCAGCAGTTTAACACCTAGTAATGAGCAGTTCTTC.